The clone carrying this T cell receptor beta chain was observed at least ten times. Its specificity is unknown. These data belong to a study of T cell repertoires in cytomegalovirus infection. Study context: Public TCR beta signatures indicated both CMV infection and matching HLA type. General observations from the study: It was HLA-C-restricted CMV-specific TCR beta clonotypes that dominated the response ex vivo.

TCRdb reanalysed the reads using MiXCR and keeps one entry per CDR3 protein. The sample includes approximately 990,000 distinct CDR3 sequences, roughly a third of them seen just once. Germline CDR1 reads SGHTA; CDR2 reads FQGNSA. The CDR3 totals 16 residues. Unmatched junction bases numbered 6, after V lost 2 bases and J lost 3 bases. The genes are TRBV7-2 and TRBJ2-1, with 8 bases that match TRBD2. The sample consisted of cultured CD8+ T cells from PBMCs, taken from culture after CMV antigen stimulation. The receptor was isolated from a human donor in good health (CMV status not recorded). Some clones in this sample may be carry-over from other donors' samples. The CDR3 loop reads CASSLNGGGIYNEQFF. The CDR3 nucleotides are TGTGCCAGCAGCTTAAACGGGGGGGGAATCTACAATGAGCAGTTCTTC.